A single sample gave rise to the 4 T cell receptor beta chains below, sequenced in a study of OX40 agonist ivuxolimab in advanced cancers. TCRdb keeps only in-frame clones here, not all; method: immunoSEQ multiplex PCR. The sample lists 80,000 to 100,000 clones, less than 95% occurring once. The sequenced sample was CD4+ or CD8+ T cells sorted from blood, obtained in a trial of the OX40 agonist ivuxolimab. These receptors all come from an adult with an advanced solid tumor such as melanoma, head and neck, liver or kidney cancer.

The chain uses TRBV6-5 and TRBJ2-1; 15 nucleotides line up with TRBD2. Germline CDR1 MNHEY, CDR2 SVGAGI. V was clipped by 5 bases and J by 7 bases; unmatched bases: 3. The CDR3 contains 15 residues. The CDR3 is CASSAGTSGRNEQFF. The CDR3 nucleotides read TGTGCCAGCAGTGCCGGGACTAGCGGGAGGAATGAGCAGTTCTTC.

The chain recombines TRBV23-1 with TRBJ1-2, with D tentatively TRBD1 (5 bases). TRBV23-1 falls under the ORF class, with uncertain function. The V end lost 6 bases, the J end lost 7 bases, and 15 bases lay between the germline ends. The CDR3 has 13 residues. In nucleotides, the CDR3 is TGCGCCAGCAGACCCCTTGGGGCTGTTGGCTACACCTTC. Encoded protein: CASRPLGAVGYTF.

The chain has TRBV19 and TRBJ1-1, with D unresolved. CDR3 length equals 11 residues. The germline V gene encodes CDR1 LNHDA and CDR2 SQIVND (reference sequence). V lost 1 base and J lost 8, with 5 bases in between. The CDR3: CASSIAGEAFF. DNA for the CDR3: TGTGCCAGTAGTATAGCCGGGGAAGCTTTCTTT.

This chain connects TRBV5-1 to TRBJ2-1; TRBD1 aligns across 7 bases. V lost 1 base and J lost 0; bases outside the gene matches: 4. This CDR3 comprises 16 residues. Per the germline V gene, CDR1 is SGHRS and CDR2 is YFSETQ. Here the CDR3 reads CASSLIRDSSYNEQFF. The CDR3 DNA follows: TGCGCCAGCAGCTTGATCCGGGACAGCTCCTACAATGAGCAGTTCTTC.